This TCR beta chain derives from a study of TIL therapy for anti-PD-1-resistant metastatic lung cancer. Overall study results and limits: Treatment-naive, never-smoker and oncogene-addicted patients were overrepresented in this highly selected cohort.

As to time point: pre-treatment sample, taken before nivolumab and TIL therapy. This was the immunoSEQ v3 assay. Libraries were sequenced to 2 million to 2.5 million read pairs (survey) or about 5-6.5 million (deep). Here immunoSEQ multiplex PCR was the method, and the copy in TCRdb shows in-frame clones only, minus some. The table has about 17,000 clones, 83% seen once; the top ten hold 2.2%. The ends were cut back, 5 bases at V and 5 bases at J, with 16 bases in the middle. Per germline, CDR1 MNHEY and CDR2 SVGAGI. This CDR3 has 15 residues. A remark on this clone: Its antigen is not identified.

The origin of this receptor is a person between 30 and 79 years old with non-small cell lung cancer. The specimen comprised blood, sampled at baseline. The V call is TRBV6-5, the J call TRBJ2-1; maybe TRBD2 (5 bases). The CDR3 region has the DNA TGTGCCAGCAGTCCGATTGGCAACGGGAACAATGAGCAGTTCTTC. Its protein is CASSPIGNGNNEQFF.